Below, 26 T cell receptor beta chains from the same sample are listed, as sequenced in a study of blood T cell repertoires in COVID-19. Only in-frame clones appear in the TCRdb table, and some are missing; sequencing was by immunoSEQ multiplex PCR. The table has 200,000 or so clones, 65% to 90% seen once; the top ten hold nearly 4.5%. Sequencing was done on a sample of peripheral blood. Source of these receptors: a man in his fifties or sixties with acute or convalescent COVID-19.

About this clone itself: Other DNA sequences in the same sample also yield this CDR3. This rearrangement joins TRBV9 to TRBJ2-7; TRBD1 agrees at 8 bases. Germline V gives CDR1 SGDLS, CDR2 YYNGEE. V was clipped by 0 bases and J by 3 bases; unmatched bases: 2. The CDR3 contains 14 residues. The CDR3 sequence: CASSVGDRGYEQYF. The CDR3 DNA reads as TGTGCCAGCAGCGTAGGAGACAGGGGCTACGAGCAGTACTTC.

This rearrangement joins TRBV5-5 to TRBJ1-5; 10 bases line up with TRBD1. The V gene's germline CDR1 is SGHKS and CDR2 YYEKEE (reference sequence). V trimming: 4 bases; J trimming: 0 bases; junction bases outside the gene matches: 7. CDR3 length: 17 residues. The CDR3: CASSRDRGSPSNQPQHF. DNA of the CDR3: TGTGCCAGCAGCCGGGACAGGGGATCCCCTAGCAATCAGCCCCAGCATTTT. Full variable domain (outside the CDR3, taken from reference TRBV5-5 and TRBJ1-5): DAGVTQSPTHLIKTRGQQVTLRCSPISGHKSVSWYQQVLGQGPQFIFQYYEKEERGRGNFPDRFSARQFPNYSSELNVNALLLGDSALYLCASSRDRGSPSNQPQHFGDGTRLSIL.

This clone appeared a single time. This chain joins TRBV9 and TRBJ2-1; 7 bases fit TRBD1. The CDR3 contains 15 residues. Germline values: CDR1 SGDLS, CDR2 YYNGEE. V lost 1 base to trimming and J lost 3 bases; unmatched junction nucleotides: 4. The CDR3 region is CASSVKGGGYNEQFF. The DNA for the CDR3 is TGTGCCAGCAGCGTAAAAGGGGGCGGCTACAATGAGCAGTTCTTC.

This chain connects TRBV7-9 to TRBJ1-1; maybe TRBD1 (6 bases). The germline V gene has CDR1 SEHNR and CDR2 FQNEAQ (reference sequence). Trimming left V 5 bases short and J 5 bases short, with 15 bases between. CDR3 size: 14 residues. CDR3 protein: CASSPQGDGTEAFF. DNA of the CDR3: TGTGCCAGCAGCCCACAGGGTGATGGGACTGAAGCTTTCTTT.

The table lists this clone with a few counts. The chain has TRBV10-3 and TRBJ1-6, with unresolved D. CDR1 and CDR2 from the germline V gene are ENHRY and SYGVKD. This CDR3 is 14 amino acids long. Trimming shortened V by 6 bases and J by 9 bases, and 15 bases separated the two germline ends. The CDR3 DNA reads as TGTGCCATCAGGTCAGAATATTCTCGTTCACCCCTCCACTTT. This translates into CAIRSEYSRSPLHF.

This clone was observed a few times. The chain links TRBV4-1 to TRBJ1-5; 7 bases match TRBD1. The germline V gene has CDR1 MGHRA and CDR2 YSYEKL. This CDR3 spans 15 amino acids. V dropped 6 bases and J dropped 0; count of bases not matched to a gene: 5. DNA for the CDR3: TGCGCCAGCAGACCCGGGACAGCTAGCAATCAGCCCCAGCATTTT. Protein: CASRPGTASNQPQHF.

The chain carries TRBV6-2 or TRBV6-3 and TRBJ2-5; 7 nucleotides agree with TRBD2. The CDR3 sequence is 14 residues long. V trimming: 4 bases; J trimming: 4 bases; junction bases outside the gene matches: 6. Germline CDR1 is MNHEY and CDR2 is SVGEGT. The chain's CDR3 is CASSSTGGVETQYF. Here the CDR3 DNA reads TGTGCCAGCAGTTCAACTGGGGGGGTAGAGACCCAGTACTTC.

A single count supports this clone. The rearrangement links TRBV9 to TRBJ1-1; 7 nucleotides match TRBD1. The V and J ends lost 2 bases and 1 base, in that order; junction bases with no gene match: 5. This CDR3 has 15 amino acids. CDR1 and CDR2 from the germline V gene are SGDLS and YYNGEE. CDR3 sequence reads: CASSVSGGPNTEAFF. The CDR3 DNA is TGTGCCAGCAGCGTTTCAGGGGGACCGAACACTGAAGCTTTCTTT.

The chain recombines TRBV5-1 with TRBJ1-1; 7 positions agree with TRBD1. The CDR3 sequence is 14 residues long. The V gene end was trimmed by 3 bases and the J gene end by 5 bases; junction bases not matched to a gene: 7. The germline CDR1 and CDR2 sequences are SGHRS and YFSETQ. This CDR3 reads CASSSTGWGTEAFF. Here the CDR3 DNA reads TGCGCCAGCAGCTCGACAGGGTGGGGGACTGAAGCTTTCTTT.

The CDR3 reads CASSPRTGTGGTEAFF. The CDR3 DNA sequence: TGTGCCAGCTCACCACGGACCGGGACAGGGGGCACTGAAGCTTTCTTT. The gene calls are TRBV18 and TRBJ1-1; TRBD1 matches 11 bases. From germline, CDR1 is KGHSH and CDR2 LQKENI. V was pared by 1 base and J by 4 bases, with 5 bases of the junction left unmatched. This CDR3 has 16 amino acids.

The chain couples TRBV12-3 or TRBV12-4 to TRBJ1-4; 7 bases line up with TRBD1. This CDR3 is 13 amino acids long. V was pared by 10 bases and J by 8 bases, with 10 bases of the junction left unmatched. CDR3 sequence reads: CATRGTESEKLFF. The CDR3, as DNA: TGTGCCACACGCGGGACAGAAAGCGAAAAACTGTTTTTT.

The rearrangement uses TRBV5-5 and TRBJ1-4; 9 nucleotides align to TRBD1. Losses at the gene ends were 0 bases for V and 8 bases for J; bases not matched to a gene: 11. Per the germline V gene, CDR1 is SGHKS and CDR2 is YYEKEE (reference sequence). The CDR3 is made up of 17 amino acids. The CDR3 protein is CASSLAGQGRFGEKLFF. Here the CDR3 DNA reads TGTGCCAGCAGCTTGGCGGGACAGGGCCGTTTTGGGGAAAAACTGTTTTTT.

This clone was counted a few times. The gene calls are TRBV2 and TRBJ1-1, with D possibly TRBD1 on 6 matching bases. V was shortened by 11 bases and J by 0 bases, with 19 bases between the two germline ends. The length of the CDR3 is 15 residues. The V gene's germline CDR1 is SNHLY and CDR2 FYNNEI. CDR3 DNA sequence: TGTGCCGGACACCGAGGCAGGGGAATGAACACTGAAGCTTTCTTT. Protein sequence: CAGHRGRGMNTEAFF. The complete variable domain, with remaining parts taken from reference TRBV2 and TRBJ1-1, reads EPEVTQTPSHQVTQMGQEVILRCVPISNHLYFYWYRQILGQKVEFLVSFYNNEISEKSEIFDDQFSVERPDGSNFTLKIRSTKLEDSAMYFCAGHRGRGMNTEAFFGQGTRLTVV.

V is TRBV11-2 and J is TRBJ1-2; TRBD1 is a possible D gene (6 bases). Germline CDR1 and CDR2: SGHAT and FQNNGV. The CDR3 has 15 amino acids. V was cut by 4 bases and J by 2 bases, with 14 bases left in between. CDR3 sequence: CASSSTITGNYGYTF. CDR3 bases: TGTGCCAGCAGCTCCACCATCACAGGGAACTATGGCTACACCTTC.

The chain joins TRBV10-3 to TRBJ1-5; D is possibly TRBD1 (5 bases). CDR1 ENHRY and CDR2 SYGVKD come from the germline V gene. Trimming shortened V by 4 bases and J by 4 bases, and 11 bases separated the two germline ends. The CDR3 totals 14 residues. CDR3 amino acids: CAISAQGRNQPQHF. In nucleotides, the CDR3 is TGTGCCATCAGTGCTCAGGGTCGTAATCAGCCCCAGCATTTT.

The chain has TRBV14 and TRBJ2-3, with 7 bases aligning to TRBD2. Germline CDR1 and CDR2: SGHDN and FVKESK. V trimming: 5 bases; J trimming: 1 base; junction bases outside the gene matches: 6. The CDR3 spans 15 residues. In nucleotides, the CDR3 is TGTGCCAGCAGCACCCAGCGGGGCCGCACAGATACGCAGTATTTT. Protein product: CASSTQRGRTDTQYF.

This clone appeared a single time. J is TRBJ1-1 and V is TRBV7-9; 7 bases match TRBD1. J was trimmed by 4 bases and V by 5 bases; bases with no gene match: 10. Germline loops: CDR1 SEHNR, CDR2 FQNEAQ (reference sequence). This CDR3 is built from 15 residues. In DNA form, the CDR3 reads TGTGCCAGCAGCGTGGGACAGTTTTATCTCACTGAAGCTTTCTTT. Translating it yields CASSVGQFYLTEAFF.

V is TRBV12-3 or TRBV12-4 and J is TRBJ1-6; TRBD1 is a possible D gene (6 bases). The V end was cut by 5 bases, the J end by 6 bases, with 8 bases between. This CDR3 has 13 residues. The CDR3 reads CASSGQLNSPLHF. CDR3 DNA sequence: TGTGCCAGCAGTGGACAGCTTAATTCACCCCTCCACTTT.

The rearrangement links TRBV20-1 to TRBJ1-4, with D perhaps TRBD1 (5 bases). Germline CDR1 and CDR2: DFQATT and SNEGSKA (reference sequence). The germline V and J ends were trimmed by 3 bases and 5 bases, with 16 bases remaining between them. The CDR3 consists of 15 residues. CDR3 DNA sequence: TGCAGTGCTAGTGGGATGGGGGGGTTCAATGAAAAACTGTTTTTT. Its protein is CSASGMGGFNEKLFF.

The chain combines TRBV6-4 with TRBJ1-2; TRBD1 aligns across 7 bases. In germline, CDR1 is MRHNA, CDR2 SNTAGT. Trimming at V came to 9 bases and at J to 1 base, leaving 5 bases not matched to a gene. This CDR3 has 13 residues. CDR3 in DNA: TGTGCCAGTTCGACAGGGATTAACTATGGCTACACCTTC. Its protein is CASSTGINYGYTF.

The rearrangement links TRBV5-1 to TRBJ2-7, with 8 bases matching TRBD1. Per germline, CDR1 SGHRS and CDR2 YFSETQ. J lost 1 base, V lost 1 base, and 7 bases had no gene match. CDR3 length: 16 amino acids. The CDR3: CASSLLAGQGSYEQYF. The DNA for the CDR3 is TGCGCCAGCAGCTTGTTAGCAGGACAGGGATCCTACGAGCAGTACTTC.

In this sample, this clone turned up many times. The CDR3 nucleotides read TGTGCCAGCAGCTTTCTTTCCCCGGGCGAGGCGGGTCAGCCCCAGCATTTT. Protein product: CASSFLSPGEAGQPQHF. The V call is TRBV12-1, the J call TRBJ1-5. TRBV12-1 corresponds to a pseudogene. CDR3 length: 17 amino acids.

V gene TRBV11-3 combines with J gene TRBJ2-2, with a tentative D call TRBD2 (6 bases). The ends were cut back, 3 bases at V and 8 bases at J, with 16 bases in the middle. Per germline, CDR1 SGHNT and CDR2 YENEEA. This CDR3 is 15 amino acids long. The CDR3 DNA is TGTGCCAGCAGCTTTAGCCTGGGGGGACCTGGGGAGCTGTTTTTT. Translating it yields CASSFSLGGPGELFF.

V is TRBV18 and J is TRBJ2-7; D is possibly TRBD1 (6 bases). From germline, CDR1 is KGHSH and CDR2 LQKENI. The CDR3 spans 16 residues. The V and J ends lost 2 bases and 7 bases respectively, with 21 bases between them. The CDR3 sequence is CASSPTRFRGGTEQYF. The CDR3 coding sequence is TGTGCCAGCTCACCAACTCGGTTCAGGGGCGGTACAGAGCAGTACTTC. The full variable domain, in which reference TRBV18 and TRBJ2-7 provide the parts outside the CDR3, is NAGVMQNPRHLVRRRGQEARLRCSPMKGHSHVYWYRQLPEEGLKFMVYLQKENIIDESGMPKERFSAEFPKEGPSILRIQQVVRGDSAAYFCASSPTRFRGGTEQYFGPGTRLTVT.

J is TRBJ1-2 and V is TRBV19; no definite D call. Between the trimmed V and J ends, which lost 2 bases and 2 bases, there was a span of 6 bases. Germline-derived CDR1 and CDR2 are LNHDA and SQIVND (reference sequence). The CDR3 has 13 residues. CDR3: CASSISRNYGYTF. The CDR3 DNA reads as TGTGCCAGTAGTATAAGCAGGAACTATGGCTACACCTTC.

The chain recombines TRBV6-1 with TRBJ1-6; TRBD1 might be the D (5 bases). Between the trimmed V and J ends, which lost 3 bases and 1 base, there was a span of 13 bases. The CDR3 runs to 17 residues. Germline CDR1 MNHNS, CDR2 SASEGT. CDR3 protein: CASSDGGWGSYNSPLHF. In DNA form, the CDR3 reads TGTGCCAGCAGTGATGGGGGGTGGGGGTCCTATAATTCACCCCTCCACTTT.